This TCR beta chain was sequenced for a study of T-cell memory formation after mild COVID-19. Germline CDR1 reads GTSNPN; CDR2 reads SVGIG (reference sequence). The CDR3 is 13 amino acids. Via MiXCR, TCRdb re-called the 5' RACE reads, giving one row per CDR3 protein. The sample lists fewer than 150,000 distinct CDR3 sequences, 14% seen once, with more than 25% in the top ten. Comment on this clonotype: A read error may account for a junction end that differs from germline.

The TCR comes from an adult woman who had mild COVID-19 (a few samples of this study predate the infection). Cell type and time point are not known. The sequenced sample consisted of PBMCs or a T cell subset sorted from them (not recorded which). V usage is TRBV30 and J usage is TRBJ1-5; the D gene is possibly TRBD1 (6 bases). The CDR3 nucleotides are TGTGCCTGGAGTGAGGGGGGGAATCAGACCCAGCATTTT. Translating gives CAWSEGGNQTQHF. Full variable domain (missing parts from reference TRBV30 and TRBJ1-5): SQTIHQWPATLVQPVGSPLSLECTVEGTSNPNLYWYRQAAGRGLQLLFYSVGIGQISSEVPQNLSASRPQDRQFILSSKKLLLSDSGFYLCAWSEGGNQTQHFGDGTRLSIL.